Each of the 18 T cell receptor beta chains below was sequenced from the same sample in a study of blood T cell repertoires in COVID-19. Measured with immunoSEQ multiplex PCR; TCRdb has only the in-frame clones, and not every one. The top ten clones hold 2.5% to 3% of a sample with about 68,000 clones, approximately 90% of them seen once. The sequenced sample was peripheral blood. These receptors were taken from a man aged 45-65 years with acute or convalescent COVID-19.

The rearrangement links TRBV10-2 to TRBJ1-1, with D perhaps TRBD1 (5 bases). The germline V and J ends were trimmed by 7 bases and 0 bases, with 9 bases remaining between them. Germline loops: CDR1 WSHSY, CDR2 SAAADI. The CDR3 contains 13 residues. CDR3 sequence: CASTRGMNTEAFF. The CDR3 DNA follows: TGCGCCAGCACCCGGGGGATGAACACTGAAGCTTTCTTT.

Here the CDR3 reads CASSLKGGRAYNEQFF. The DNA of the CDR3 is TGTGCCAGCAGCTTAAAGGGCGGGAGGGCCTACAATGAGCAGTTCTTC. The chain carries TRBV7-3 and TRBJ2-1; 9 bases are shared with TRBD2. Germline CDR1 SGHTA, CDR2 FQGTGA. Trimming at V came to 1 base and at J to 2 bases, leaving 3 bases not matched to a gene. The CDR3 extends over 16 amino acids.

The chain uses TRBV24-1 and TRBJ2-7; TRBD2 agrees at 9 bases. The CDR3 length is 16 residues. After removal of 4 bases from V and 2 bases from J, the junction contained 8 bases not matched to a gene. Germline V CDR1 and CDR2: KGHDR, SFDVKD. The CDR3 reads CATSDTTTSGPYEQYF. The DNA for the CDR3 is TGTGCCACCAGTGACACCACGACTAGCGGACCCTACGAGCAGTACTTC.

This chain joins TRBV7-2 and TRBJ2-7, with a tentative D call TRBD2 (6 bases). The V end was cut by 4 bases, the J end by 3 bases, with 25 bases between. Germline lookup yields CDR1 SGHTA and CDR2 FQGNSA. The CDR3 loop spans 18 amino acids. Written as DNA, the CDR3 is TGTGCCAGCAGCTCGCCCCCCGCCTTGGGACTCCAAATCTACGAGCAGTACTTC. Protein sequence: CASSSPPALGLQIYEQYF.

The V call is TRBV4-3, the J call TRBJ2-7; a possible D gene is TRBD2 (6 bases). The CDR3 is made up of 16 amino acids. The V end lost 0 bases, the J end lost 3 bases, and 15 bases lay between the germline ends. Germline V gene lookup returns CDR1 LGHNA and CDR2 YSLEER. The CDR3 loop is CASSQDRRGGNYEQYF. The CDR3 DNA follows: TGCGCCAGCAGCCAAGATCGAAGGGGCGGGAACTACGAGCAGTACTTC.

The DNA of the CDR3 is TGTGCCAGCAGCTTATTGGGAGGTGGGGTTCAAAATGAAAAACTGTTTTTT. It specifies CASSLLGGGVQNEKLFF. This sequence joins TRBV7-2 and TRBJ1-4; D unclear. The CDR3 runs 17 residues. Per germline, CDR1 SGHTA and CDR2 FQGNSA. With 2 bases removed from V and 5 bases from J, the gap between germline ends came to 18 bases.

This clone was seen just once. CDR3: CAWEGSSKNIQYF. DNA for the CDR3: TGTGCCTGGGAGGGTTCGTCCAAAAACATTCAGTACTTC. J is TRBJ2-4 and V is TRBV30; perhaps TRBD2 as D (5 bases). The CDR3 is 13 amino acids. The germline CDR1 and CDR2 sequences are GTSNPN and SVGIG (reference sequence). Trimming shortened V by 5 bases and J by 2 bases, and 10 bases separated the two germline ends.

This clone has a single count. The rearrangement uses TRBV9 and TRBJ2-1, with a tentative D call TRBD2 (5 bases). Germline V gene sequence: CDR1 SGDLS, CDR2 YYNGEE. Trimming took 4 bases from V and 0 from J, leaving 14 bases between them. The CDR3 spans 16 residues. The CDR3 DNA sequence: TGTGCCAGCAGCAGCCGGGTAGCGAGCTCCTACAATGAGCAGTTCTTC. Protein product: CASSSRVASSYNEQFF.

This clone was observed a single time. V usage is TRBV7-2 and J usage is TRBJ1-2; no definite D call. Germline V CDR1 and CDR2: SGHTA, FQGNSA. V lost 2 bases and J lost 2, with 6 bases in between. This CDR3 comprises 13 residues. CDR3 nucleotides: TGTGCCAGCAGCTTAACAGAAAACTATGGCTACACCTTC. Its protein is CASSLTENYGYTF.

CDR3 coding DNA: TGCAGCGGATTGTCGGGACAGGGGGTTTTCGGGGAGCTGTTTTTT. Translating it yields CSGLSGQGVFGELFF. V is TRBV29-1 and J is TRBJ2-2, with 11 bases lining up with TRBD1. The CDR3 has 15 residues. After removal of 7 bases from V and 7 bases from J, the junction contained 11 bases not matched to a gene. In germline, CDR1 is SQVTM, CDR2 ANQGSEA.

The CDR3 DNA reads as TGTGCCAGCAGTCTAGTAGCTCAGCCCCAGCATTTT. Translation: CASSLVAQPQHF. V usage is TRBV12-3 or TRBV12-4 and J usage is TRBJ1-5, with D hard to call. Trimming left V 5 bases short and J 6 bases short, with 8 bases between. The CDR3 has 12 residues.

The chain links TRBV30 to TRBJ1-6; D gene ambiguous. CDR1 GTSNPN and CDR2 SVGIG come from the germline V gene (reference sequence). The CDR3 covers 13 residues. Trimming cost V 0 bases and J 16 bases, with 16 bases left between them. The CDR3 loop reads CAWSVQGRHALHF. The CDR3, as DNA: TGTGCCTGGAGTGTACAAGGGAGGCACGCTCTCCACTTT.

The chain has TRBV5-1 and TRBJ1-5; D is possibly TRBD1 (5 bases). CDR1 and CDR2 (germline): SGHRS, YFSETQ. The V end was cut by 5 bases, the J end by 2 bases, with 8 bases between. CDR3 length equals 13 residues. The CDR3 is CASRGEGNQPQHF. The CDR3 DNA is TGCGCCAGCAGGGGGGAGGGCAATCAGCCCCAGCATTTT.

The chain carries TRBV6-6 and TRBJ2-1, with 8 bases aligning to TRBD2. This CDR3 is built from 15 residues. CDR1 is MNHNY and CDR2 is SVGAGI in the germline V gene (reference sequence). V lost 5 bases, J lost 2 bases, and 5 bases stayed unmatched. The CDR3 sequence: CASSPGGLAYNEQFF. CDR3 nucleotides: TGTGCCAGCAGTCCTGGGGGACTAGCCTACAATGAGCAGTTCTTC.

The gene calls are TRBV5-6 and TRBJ2-4; 10 bases map to TRBD1. V trimming: 3 bases; J trimming: 2 bases; junction bases outside the gene matches: 8. Germline CDR1 is SGHDT and CDR2 is YYEEEE. The CDR3 runs 17 residues. The CDR3 protein is CASSWRQGARSKNIQYF. The DNA of the CDR3 is TGTGCCAGCAGCTGGAGACAGGGGGCGAGGTCCAAAAACATTCAGTACTTC.

This chain connects TRBV28 to TRBJ1-5; a possible D gene is TRBD1 (5 bases). Trimming stripped 4 bases from V and 0 bases from J, with 10 bases between. The CDR3 has 15 residues. Per the germline V gene, CDR1 is MDHEN and CDR2 is SYDVKM. CDR3 nucleotides: TGTGCCAGCAGTTCCCCGGGGGTTAGCAATCAGCCCCAGCATTTT. Protein sequence: CASSSPGVSNQPQHF.

This clone was seen a single time. The chain joins TRBV2 to TRBJ1-2; D might be TRBD1 (5 bases). Deletions cut 3 bases from V and 2 bases from J, with 13 bases between. Germline CDR1 is SNHLY and CDR2 is FYNNEI. The CDR3 is made up of 15 amino acids. The CDR3 DNA follows: TGTGCCAGCAGTGATAAGGGGAAAATGAACTATGGCTACACCTTC. Translated: CASSDKGKMNYGYTF.

This chain uses TRBV6-2 or TRBV6-3 with TRBJ2-2, with 7 bases fitting TRBD2. Germline V gives CDR1 MNHEY, CDR2 SVGEGT. The CDR3 contains 15 residues. The V segment lost 4 bases and the J segment 1 base; nucleotides outside the gene matches: 3. CDR3 DNA: TGTGCCAGCAGTTTCGGCGGGGGGAACACCGGGGAGCTGTTTTTT. Its protein product is CASSFGGGNTGELFF.